The subject of this entry is one T cell receptor (beta chain). The antigen remains unidentified. The germline CDR1 and CDR2 sequences are SGHDN and FVKESK. The CDR3 covers 16 residues. V lost 4 bases to trimming and J lost 4 bases; unmatched junction nucleotides: 6. The sample originates from a study of T cell responses to AZD1222 COVID-19 vaccine. Whole-study context: The study pooled second doses at about 4 or about 12 weeks. Study-level results: The study found vaccine-associated CD4 TCRs spanning spike, dominant at 160-218 and 743-854. Spike-specific TCRs gained breadth and depth after people received two AZD1222 doses. In the spike-specific TCR repertoire, nearly half reportedly target unmutated variant regions.

TCRdb's table, derived via immunoSEQ multiplex PCR, lists solely in-frame clones and lacks some. The sample has 90,000 to 150,000 clones, 88% seen once. The receptor was derived from an adult in good health. The source was peripheral blood, collected on day 0 of AZD1222 vaccination. The chain joins TRBV14 to TRBJ2-1; 11 positions match TRBD1. The CDR3 DNA sequence: TGTGCCAGCAGCCCCCTGGGACAGGGGGGTTACAATGAGCAGTTCTTC. Protein product: CASSPLGQGGYNEQFF.